This T cell receptor (beta chain) was obtained from a study of neurological immune-mediated disorders. Findings and limits, study-wide: Across subjects, no CDR3 amino acid sequence appeared in expanded clones of more than one subject, a finding that suggested private repertoires in all groups. The greatest TCR clonal expansion appeared in HTLV-1-associated myelopathy and the smallest, falling below healthy controls, in multiple sclerosis.

This clonotype was found a few times. Its antigen is unidentified. TCRdb processed the 5' RACE reads anew with MiXCR; each CDR3 protein has one entry. The data hold about 65,000 distinct CDR3 sequences, with approximately 4.2% observed a single time. The V gene's germline CDR1 is GTSNPN and CDR2 SVGIG (reference sequence). The CDR3 runs to 11 residues. The chain links TRBV30 to TRBJ2-3; TRBD1 is a possible D gene (5 bases). The source of this sequence is a middle-aged man with multiple sclerosis. Sequencing was done on a sample of PBMCs. This chain's CDR3 is CVRGLGDTQYF. The CDR3 region has the DNA TGTGTAAGGGGTCTGGGAGATACGCAGTATTTT.